This entry concerns a single TCR beta chain. The CDR3 has 10 amino acids. CDR1 and CDR2 from the germline V gene are MNHEY and SMNVEV (reference sequence). Between the trimmed V and J ends, which lost 7 bases and 4 bases, there was a span of 5 bases. These data originate in a study of blood T cell repertoires in COVID-19. The wider study: T cells, B-cell-depleted T cells, or PBMCs supplied cDNA or gDNA.

Original analysis: Scientists estimated how many nucleated cells there were by amplifying reference gene primers. Method: immunoSEQ multiplex PCR; TCRdb's copy keeps in-frame clones and lacks some. V, J and clone size are those of that table, while D and trimming were read from the DNA. The sample holds more than 100,000 clones; about 80% are singletons and the top ten take approximately 16%. The chain joins TRBV27 to TRBJ2-7; D gene ambiguous. The sample consisted of peripheral blood. The receptor was derived from a man aged 55-75 years with active or convalescent COVID-19. The CDR3 spells CASINYEQYF. DNA of the CDR3: TGTGCCAGCATAAATTACGAGCAGTACTTC.